The 8 T cell receptor beta chains presented below share a single source sample, sequenced in a study of patients and donors after allogeneic stem cell transplantation. MiXCR, applied by TCRdb to the RT-PCR reads, yields one record per CDR3 protein. The data contain about 87,000 distinct CDR3 sequences, around 5% of them seen just once; the ten biggest clones take up 2% to 3%. Sequenced sample: blood, either unsorted or a sorted T cell fraction (not recorded which). The source is a human donor who was either an allogeneic HSCT recipient or a stem cell or donor lymphocyte infusion donor (not recorded which). It is not recorded whose cells these are; they may come from a transplant donor.

This clonotype has a count of ten or more. V usage is TRBV3-1 and J usage is TRBJ2-7; TRBD2 agrees at 8 bases. The CDR3 extends over 15 amino acids. V trimming: 1 base; J trimming: 0 bases; junction bases outside the gene matches: 2. CDR1 and CDR2 from the germline V gene are LGHDT and YNNKEL (reference sequence). CDR3 in DNA: TGTGCCAGCAGCCAAGGGAGCGGGAGCTCCTACGAGCAGTACTTC. Its protein is CASSQGSGSSYEQYF.

This clonotype was seen only a few times. The V gene is TRBV11-2, the J gene TRBJ2-2; D gene ambiguous. CDR1 and CDR2 from the germline V gene are SGHAT and FQNNGV. The CDR3 is made up of 14 amino acids. V gave up 5 bases and J gave up 7 bases, with 14 bases separating them. The CDR3 loop reads CASSTRHNSGELFF. CDR3 sequence (DNA): TGTGCCAGCAGCACCCGTCATAATAGCGGGGAGCTGTTTTTT.

This clonotype has ten or more counts. The V gene is TRBV11-2, the J gene TRBJ2-7; D might be TRBD2 (6 bases). Per the germline V gene, CDR1 is SGHAT and CDR2 is FQNNGV. The CDR3 spans 14 residues. Trimming cost V 5 bases and J 4 bases, with 15 bases left between them. The CDR3 DNA reads as TGTGCCAGCAGCGCCCGTCACGGGGGTTACGAGCAGTACTTC. Protein: CASSARHGGYEQYF. The entire variable domain, with the rest obtained from reference TRBV11-2 and TRBJ2-7, is as follows: EAGVAQSPRYKIIEKRQSVAFWCNPISGHATLYWYQQILGQGPKLLIQFQNNGVVDDSQLPKDRFSAERLKGVDSTLKIQPAKLEDSAVYLCASSARHGGYEQYFGPGTRLTVT.

At least ten counts were recorded for this clonotype. The CDR3 reads CASRAGPRLGEQYF. The CDR3 nucleotides read TGTGCCAGCAGGGCGGGCCCCAGACTGGGCGAGCAGTACTTC. This chain links TRBV28 with TRBJ2-7; D might be TRBD2 (5 bases). The CDR3 length is 14 residues. V was pared by 6 bases and J by 6 bases, with 18 bases between. From germline, CDR1 is MDHEN and CDR2 SYDVKM.

This clonotype appeared many times. The chain carries TRBV5-1 and TRBJ1-5; D unclear. The germline V and J ends were trimmed by 1 base and 2 bases, with 22 bases remaining between them. Germline-derived CDR1 and CDR2 are SGHRS and YFSETQ. The CDR3 spans 19 residues. The CDR3 DNA follows: TGCGCCAGCAGCTTGCGGACGGCCCCCCCGCACAATGGCAATCAGCCCCAGCATTTT. It codes for CASSLRTAPPHNGNQPQHF.

This clonotype showed up many times. This rearrangement joins TRBV18 to TRBJ2-7; TRBD2 is a possible D gene (7 bases). Trimming cost V 1 base and J 5 bases, with 12 bases left between them. CDR1 and CDR2 from the germline V gene are KGHSH and LQKENI. The CDR3 runs 14 residues. This CDR3 reads CASSPRGGPDEQYF. The DNA of the CDR3 is TGTGCCAGCTCACCACGGGGGGGCCCCGACGAGCAGTACTTC.

This clonotype was counted a few times. This sequence joins TRBV5-1 and TRBJ2-2; D tentatively reads TRBD1 or TRBD2 (5 bases each). CDR3 length equals 17 residues. V gave up 1 base and J gave up 0 bases, with 13 bases separating them. The germline V gene encodes CDR1 SGHRS and CDR2 YFSETQ. The CDR3 DNA is TGCGCCAGCAGCTTGCGGGTGGGACGGTCGAACACCGGGGAGCTGTTTTTT. Amino acid sequence: CASSLRVGRSNTGELFF.

This clonotype was seen at least ten times. The chain joins TRBV3-1 to TRBJ2-2, with 9 bases that match TRBD1. Germline trimming cut 1 base from V and 4 bases from J; bases unmatched to any gene: 1. The CDR3 has 15 amino acids. From germline, CDR1 is LGHDT and CDR2 YNNKEL (reference sequence). CDR3 sequence: CASSQGTGVTGELFF. DNA of the CDR3: TGTGCCAGCAGCCAAGGGACAGGGGTCACCGGGGAGCTGTTTTTT.